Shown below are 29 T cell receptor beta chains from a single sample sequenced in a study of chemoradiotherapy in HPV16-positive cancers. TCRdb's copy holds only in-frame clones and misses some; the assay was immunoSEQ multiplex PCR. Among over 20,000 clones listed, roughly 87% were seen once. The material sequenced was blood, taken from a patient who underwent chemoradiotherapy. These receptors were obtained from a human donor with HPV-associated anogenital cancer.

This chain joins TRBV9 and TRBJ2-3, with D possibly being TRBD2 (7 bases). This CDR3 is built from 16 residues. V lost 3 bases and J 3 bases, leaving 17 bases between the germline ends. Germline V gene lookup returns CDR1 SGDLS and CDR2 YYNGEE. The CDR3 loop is CASSARGASGTDTQYF. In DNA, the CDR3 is TGTGCCAGCAGCGCCCGGGGGGCTAGCGGTACAGATACGCAGTATTTT.

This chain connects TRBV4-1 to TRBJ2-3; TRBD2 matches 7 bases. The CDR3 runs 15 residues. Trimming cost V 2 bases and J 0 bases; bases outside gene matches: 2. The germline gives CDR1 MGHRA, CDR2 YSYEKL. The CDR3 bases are TGCGCCAGCAGCCAACCCGGGAGGAGCACAGATACGCAGTATTTT. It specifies CASSQPGRSTDTQYF.

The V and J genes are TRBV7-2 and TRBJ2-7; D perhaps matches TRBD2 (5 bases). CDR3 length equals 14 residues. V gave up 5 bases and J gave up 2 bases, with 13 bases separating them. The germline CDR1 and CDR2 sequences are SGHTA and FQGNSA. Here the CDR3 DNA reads TGTGCCAGCAGCCCCCGTGAGGGTACCTACGAGCAGTACTTC. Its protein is CASSPREGTYEQYF.

The CDR3 here is CASSFGTSGFAQYF. CDR3 sequence (DNA): TGTGCCAGCAGCTTCGGGACTAGCGGGTTTGCGCAGTATTTT. The chain uses TRBV7-2 and TRBJ2-3, with 12 positions matching TRBD2. Trimming took 3 bases from V and 10 from J; bases not matched to a gene: 5. Germline V lookup: CDR1 SGHTA, CDR2 FQGNSA. This CDR3 is built from 14 residues.

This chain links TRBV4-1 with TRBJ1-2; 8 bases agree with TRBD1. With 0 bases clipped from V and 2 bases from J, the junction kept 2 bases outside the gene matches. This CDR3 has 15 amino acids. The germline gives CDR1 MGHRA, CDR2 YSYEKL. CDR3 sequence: CASSQENRGNYGYTF. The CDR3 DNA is TGCGCCAGCAGCCAAGAAAACAGGGGGAACTATGGCTACACCTTC.

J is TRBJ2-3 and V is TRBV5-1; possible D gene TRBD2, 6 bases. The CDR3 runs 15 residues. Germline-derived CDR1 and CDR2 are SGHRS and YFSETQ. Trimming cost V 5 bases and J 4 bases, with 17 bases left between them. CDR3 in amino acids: CASSMSGRTADTQYF. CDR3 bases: TGCGCCAGCAGTATGTCGGGGAGGACCGCAGATACGCAGTATTTT.

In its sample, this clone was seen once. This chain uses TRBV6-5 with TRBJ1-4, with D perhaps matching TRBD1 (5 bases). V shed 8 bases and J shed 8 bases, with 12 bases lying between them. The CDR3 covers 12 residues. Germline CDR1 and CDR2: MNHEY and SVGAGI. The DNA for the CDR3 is TGTGCCAGCTCCGGGACGTCGGAAAAACTGTTTTTT. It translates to CASSGTSEKLFF.

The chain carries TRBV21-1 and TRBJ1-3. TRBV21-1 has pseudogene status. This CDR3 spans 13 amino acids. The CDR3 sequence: CARTSGGEYTIYF. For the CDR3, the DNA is TGTGCCAGAACATCGGGGGGGGAATACACCATATATTTT.

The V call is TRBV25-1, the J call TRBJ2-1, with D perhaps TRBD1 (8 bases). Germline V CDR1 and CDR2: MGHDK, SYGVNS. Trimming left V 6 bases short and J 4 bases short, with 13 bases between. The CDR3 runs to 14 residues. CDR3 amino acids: CASRQGGVYNEQFF. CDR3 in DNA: TGTGCCAGCAGACAGGGGGGGGTTTACAATGAGCAGTTCTTC.

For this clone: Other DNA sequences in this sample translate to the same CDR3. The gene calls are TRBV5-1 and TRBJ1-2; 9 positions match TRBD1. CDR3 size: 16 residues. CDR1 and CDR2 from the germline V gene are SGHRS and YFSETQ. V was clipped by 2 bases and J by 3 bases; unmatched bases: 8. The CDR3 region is CASSFVGRDRDYGYTF. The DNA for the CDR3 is TGCGCCAGCAGCTTCGTGGGGCGGGACAGGGACTATGGCTACACCTTC.

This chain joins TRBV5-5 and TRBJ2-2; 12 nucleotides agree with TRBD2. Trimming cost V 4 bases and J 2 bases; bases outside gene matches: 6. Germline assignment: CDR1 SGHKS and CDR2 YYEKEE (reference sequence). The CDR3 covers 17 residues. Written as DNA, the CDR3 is TGTGCCAGCAGCCTCGGACTAGCGGGATTTAACACCGGGGAGCTGTTTTTT. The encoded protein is CASSLGLAGFNTGELFF.

CDR3 residues: CASTDRDNEQFF. The DNA of the CDR3 is TGTGCCAGCACGGACAGGGATAATGAGCAGTTCTTC. The chain employs TRBV19 and TRBJ2-1; 8 bases align to TRBD1. The germline V gene encodes CDR1 LNHDA and CDR2 SQIVND (reference sequence). CDR3 length: 12 residues. J gave up 7 bases and V 9 bases, and 5 bases lay outside the gene matches.

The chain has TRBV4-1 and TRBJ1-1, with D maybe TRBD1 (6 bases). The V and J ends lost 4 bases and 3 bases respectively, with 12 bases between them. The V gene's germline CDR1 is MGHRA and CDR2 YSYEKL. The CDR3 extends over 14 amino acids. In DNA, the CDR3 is TGCGCCAGCAGCCGAACACAGGGATACACTGAAGCTTTCTTT. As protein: CASSRTQGYTEAFF.

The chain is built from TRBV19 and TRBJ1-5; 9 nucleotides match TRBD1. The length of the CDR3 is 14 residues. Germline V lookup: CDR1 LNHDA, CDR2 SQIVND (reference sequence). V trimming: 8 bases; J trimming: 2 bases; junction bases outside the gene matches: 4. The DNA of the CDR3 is TGTGCCAGTTCGGACAGGGGCGGCAATCAGCCCCAGCATTTT. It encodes CASSDRGGNQPQHF.

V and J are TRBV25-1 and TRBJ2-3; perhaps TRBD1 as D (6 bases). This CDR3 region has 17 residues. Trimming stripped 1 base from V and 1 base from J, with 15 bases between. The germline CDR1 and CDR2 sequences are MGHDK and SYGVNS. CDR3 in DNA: TGTGCCAGCAGTGAATCATACCCGGACAGACGCACAGATACGCAGTATTTT. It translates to CASSESYPDRRTDTQYF. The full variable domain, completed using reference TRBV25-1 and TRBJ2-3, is EADIYQTPRYLVIGTGKKITLECSQTMGHDKMYWYQQDPGMELHLIHYSYGVNSTEKGDLSSESTVSRIRTEHFPLTLESARPSHTSQYLCASSESYPDRRTDTQYFGPGTRLTVL.

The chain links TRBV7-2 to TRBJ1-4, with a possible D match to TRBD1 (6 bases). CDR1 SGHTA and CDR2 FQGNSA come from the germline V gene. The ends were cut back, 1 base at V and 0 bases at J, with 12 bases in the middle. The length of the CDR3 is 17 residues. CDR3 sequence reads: CASSLERGQATNEKLFF. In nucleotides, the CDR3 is TGTGCCAGCAGCTTAGAGAGGGGACAAGCAACTAATGAAAAACTGTTTTTT.

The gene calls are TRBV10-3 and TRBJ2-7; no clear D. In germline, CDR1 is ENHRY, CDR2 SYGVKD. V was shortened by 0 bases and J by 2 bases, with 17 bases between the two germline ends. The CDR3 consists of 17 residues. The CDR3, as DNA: TGTGCCATCAGTGAGTCGACGACGGTGAAGCGCGCCTACGAGCAGTACTTC. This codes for CAISESTTVKRAYEQYF.

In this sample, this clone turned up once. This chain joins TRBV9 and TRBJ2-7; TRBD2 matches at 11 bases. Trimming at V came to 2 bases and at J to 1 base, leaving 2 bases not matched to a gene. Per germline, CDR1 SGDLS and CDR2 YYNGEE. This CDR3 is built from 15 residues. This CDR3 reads CASSVSSGGSYEQYF. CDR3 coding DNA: TGTGCCAGCAGCGTCTCTAGCGGGGGGTCCTACGAGCAGTACTTC. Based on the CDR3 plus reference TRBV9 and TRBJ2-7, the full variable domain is DSGVTQTPKHLITATGQRVTLRCSPRSGDLSVYWYQQSLDQGLQFLIQYYNGEERAKGNILERFSAQQFPDLHSELNLSSLELGDSALYFCASSVSSGGSYEQYFGPGTRLTVT.

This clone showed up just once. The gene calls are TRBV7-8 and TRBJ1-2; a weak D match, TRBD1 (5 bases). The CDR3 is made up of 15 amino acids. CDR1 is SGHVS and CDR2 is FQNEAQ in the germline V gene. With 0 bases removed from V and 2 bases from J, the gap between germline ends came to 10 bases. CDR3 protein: CASSLAGEGNYGYTF. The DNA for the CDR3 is TGTGCCAGCAGCTTAGCAGGGGAGGGAAACTATGGCTACACCTTC.

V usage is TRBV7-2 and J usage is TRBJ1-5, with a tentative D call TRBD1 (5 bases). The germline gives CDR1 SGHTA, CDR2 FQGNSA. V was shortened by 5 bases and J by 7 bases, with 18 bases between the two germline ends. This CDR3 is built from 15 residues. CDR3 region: CASSLLQAFGQPQHF. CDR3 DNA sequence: TGTGCCAGCAGCCTATTACAGGCGTTCGGCCAGCCCCAGCATTTT.

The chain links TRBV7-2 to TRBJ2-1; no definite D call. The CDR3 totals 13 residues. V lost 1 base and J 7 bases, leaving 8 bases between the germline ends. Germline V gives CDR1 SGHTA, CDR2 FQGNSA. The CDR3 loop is CASSLEVGNEQFF. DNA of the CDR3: TGTGCCAGCAGCTTAGAGGTGGGGAATGAGCAGTTCTTC. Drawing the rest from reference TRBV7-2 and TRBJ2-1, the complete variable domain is GAGVSQSPSNKVTEKGKDVELRCDPISGHTALYWYRQSLGQGLEFLIYFQGNSAPDKSGLPSDRFSAERTGGSVSTLTIQRTQQEDSAVYLCASSLEVGNEQFFGPGTRLTVL.

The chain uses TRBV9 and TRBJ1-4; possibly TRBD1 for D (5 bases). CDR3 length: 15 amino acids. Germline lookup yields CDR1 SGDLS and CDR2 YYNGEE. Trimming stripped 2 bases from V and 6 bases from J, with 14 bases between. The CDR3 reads CASSVRGGAHEKLFF. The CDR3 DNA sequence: TGTGCCAGCAGCGTTCGGGGTGGGGCTCATGAAAAACTGTTTTTT.

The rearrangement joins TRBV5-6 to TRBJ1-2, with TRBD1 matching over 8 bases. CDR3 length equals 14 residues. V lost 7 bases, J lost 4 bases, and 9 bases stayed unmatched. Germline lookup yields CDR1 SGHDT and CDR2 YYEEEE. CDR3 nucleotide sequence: TGTGCCAGCCGTTCCGGGACAGGCTTCTATGGCTACACCTTC. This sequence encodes CASRSGTGFYGYTF.

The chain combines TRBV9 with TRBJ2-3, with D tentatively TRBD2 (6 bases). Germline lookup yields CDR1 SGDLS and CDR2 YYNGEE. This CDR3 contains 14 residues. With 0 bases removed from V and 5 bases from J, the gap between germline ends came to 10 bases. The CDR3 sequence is CASSVAPGEDTQYF. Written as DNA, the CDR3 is TGTGCCAGCAGCGTAGCTCCGGGGGAAGATACGCAGTATTTT.

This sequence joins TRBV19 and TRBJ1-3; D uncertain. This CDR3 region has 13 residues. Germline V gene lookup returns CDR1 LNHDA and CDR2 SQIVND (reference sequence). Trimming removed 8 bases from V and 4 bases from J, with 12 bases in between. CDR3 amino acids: CASSQTNGNTIYF. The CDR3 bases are TGTGCCAGTTCCCAAACGAACGGAAACACCATATATTTT.

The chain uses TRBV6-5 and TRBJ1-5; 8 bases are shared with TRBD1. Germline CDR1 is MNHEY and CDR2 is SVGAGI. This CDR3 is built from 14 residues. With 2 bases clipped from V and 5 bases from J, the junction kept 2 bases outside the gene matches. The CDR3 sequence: CASSYAGGDQPQHF. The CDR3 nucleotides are TGTGCCAGCAGTTACGCAGGGGGCGATCAGCCCCAGCATTTT.

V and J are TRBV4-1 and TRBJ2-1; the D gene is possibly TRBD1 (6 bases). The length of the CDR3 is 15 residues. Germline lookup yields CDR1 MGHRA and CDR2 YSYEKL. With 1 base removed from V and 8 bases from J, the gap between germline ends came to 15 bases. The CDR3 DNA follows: TGCGCCAGCAGCCAAGGGGGGCGGTTGGAGGATGAGCAGTTCTTC. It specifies CASSQGGRLEDEQFF.

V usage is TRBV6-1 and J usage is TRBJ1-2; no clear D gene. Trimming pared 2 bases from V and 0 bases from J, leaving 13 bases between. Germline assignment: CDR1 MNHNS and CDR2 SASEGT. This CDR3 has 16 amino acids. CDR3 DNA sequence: TGTGCCAGCAGTGAAAGAGGACGACGGGCTAACTATGGCTACACCTTC. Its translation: CASSERGRRANYGYTF.

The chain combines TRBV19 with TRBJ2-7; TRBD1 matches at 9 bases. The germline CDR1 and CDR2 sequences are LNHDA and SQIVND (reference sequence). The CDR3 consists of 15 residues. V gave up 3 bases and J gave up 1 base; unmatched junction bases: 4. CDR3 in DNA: TGTGCCAGTAGTATGGACAGGGGATATTCCTACGAGCAGTACTTC. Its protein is CASSMDRGYSYEQYF. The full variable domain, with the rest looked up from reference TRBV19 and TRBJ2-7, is DGGITQSPKYLFRKEGQNVTLSCEQNLNHDAMYWYRQDPGQGLRLIYYSQIVNDFQKGDIAEGYSVSREKKESFPLTVTSAQKNPTAFYLCASSMDRGYSYEQYFGPGTRLTVT.